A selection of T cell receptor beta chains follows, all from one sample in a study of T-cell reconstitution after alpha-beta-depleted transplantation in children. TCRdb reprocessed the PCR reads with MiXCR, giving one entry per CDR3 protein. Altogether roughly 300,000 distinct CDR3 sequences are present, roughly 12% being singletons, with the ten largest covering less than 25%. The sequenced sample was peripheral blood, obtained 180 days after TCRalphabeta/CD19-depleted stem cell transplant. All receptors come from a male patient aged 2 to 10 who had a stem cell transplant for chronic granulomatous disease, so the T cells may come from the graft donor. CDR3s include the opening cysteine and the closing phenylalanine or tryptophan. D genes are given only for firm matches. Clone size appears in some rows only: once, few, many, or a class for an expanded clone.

cdr3_nt: TGCGCCAGCAGCTTGGCGTCGATCCGGGACGGGGAGCTGTTTTTT; cdr3_aa: CASSLASIRDGELFF; d_call: .; clone_size: many; j_call: TRBJ2-2; v_call: TRBV5-1
cdr3_nt: TGTGCCAGCAGTCTGACAGGGAATCTTAATCAGCCCCAGCATTTT; cdr3_aa: CASSLTGNLNQPQHF; d_call: TRBD1; clone_size: many; j_call: TRBJ1-5; v_call: TRBV27
cdr3_nt: TGTGCCAGCAGTAACCCGGGACAGATCTATGGCTACACCTTC; cdr3_aa: CASSNPGQIYGYTF; d_call: TRBD1; clone_size: .; j_call: TRBJ1-2; v_call: TRBV6-5
cdr3_nt: TGTGCCAGCAGCTTAGGACCGGGACAGGGTGAAGCTTTCTTT; cdr3_aa: CASSLGPGQGEAFF; d_call: TRBD1; clone_size: .; j_call: TRBJ1-1; v_call: TRBV5-6
cdr3_nt: TGTGCCAGCAGCCCCCGACTAGCGGGAGAGAGAGAGCAGTACTTC; cdr3_aa: CASSPRLAGEREQYF; d_call: TRBD2; clone_size: many; j_call: TRBJ2-7; v_call: TRBV7-6
cdr3_nt: TGTGCCAGCAGCGGTAGCGGGAGGGTGGACGAGCAGTACTTC; cdr3_aa: CASSGSGRVDEQYF; d_call: TRBD2; clone_size: many; j_call: TRBJ2-7; v_call: TRBV9
cdr3_nt: TGTGCCAGCAGCTTGACAGGAACGACGGGAAACACCATATATTTT; cdr3_aa: CASSLTGTTGNTIYF; d_call: .; clone_size: many; j_call: TRBJ1-3; v_call: TRBV7-3
cdr3_nt: TGCAGCGTTGAAGACAGGGCCGCTACTGAAGCTTTCTTT; cdr3_aa: CSVEDRAATEAFF; d_call: .; clone_size: many; j_call: TRBJ1-1; v_call: TRBV29-1
cdr3_nt: TGCGCCAGCAGCTTGGATTTCGGGAGTCCCTACGAGCAGTACTTC; cdr3_aa: CASSLDFGSPYEQYF; d_call: .; clone_size: many; j_call: TRBJ2-7; v_call: TRBV5-1
cdr3_nt: TGCGCCAGCAGCTTGGACTACAGGGTAGCGGGGGAGACCCAGTACTTC; cdr3_aa: CASSLDYRVAGETQYF; d_call: TRBD2; clone_size: many; j_call: TRBJ2-5; v_call: TRBV5-1
cdr3_nt: TGTGCCAGCAGTTACTCCGCTACTGGACAGGCTGAGCAGTTCTTC; cdr3_aa: CASSYSATGQAEQFF; d_call: TRBD1; clone_size: many; j_call: TRBJ2-1; v_call: TRBV6-5
cdr3_nt: TGTGCCAGCAGCTCTGCACCCGGGACCTGGGGTTCCAATGAGCAGTTCTTC; cdr3_aa: CASSSAPGTWGSNEQFF; d_call: .; clone_size: many; j_call: TRBJ2-1; v_call: TRBV7-2
cdr3_nt: TGCAGCGTTGACTCAGGGACAGGGGGCAAGACAGATACGCAGTATTTT; cdr3_aa: CSVDSGTGGKTDTQYF; d_call: TRBD1; clone_size: many; j_call: TRBJ2-3; v_call: TRBV29-1
cdr3_nt: TGTGCCAGCAGTTTACTAGCGGGAGACCACGAGCAGTACTTC; cdr3_aa: CASSLLAGDHEQYF; d_call: TRBD2; clone_size: many; j_call: TRBJ2-7; v_call: TRBV12-3/TRBV12-4
cdr3_nt: TGTGCCAGCAGCCCCAGTCTTAGCGGGAGTAATGAGCAGTTCTTC; cdr3_aa: CASSPSLSGSNEQFF; d_call: TRBD2; clone_size: few; j_call: TRBJ2-1; v_call: TRBV7-6
cdr3_nt: TGCGCCAGCAGCTTGGGACGGGACAAATTGAATCGCGGCGTAGCCTACGAGCAGTACTTC; cdr3_aa: CASSLGRDKLNRGVAYEQYF; d_call: .; clone_size: many; j_call: TRBJ2-7; v_call: TRBV5-1
cdr3_nt: TGTGCCAGCAGCCCACCCGGAGGCATTTCACCCCTCCACTTT; cdr3_aa: CASSPPGGISPLHF; d_call: .; clone_size: .; j_call: TRBJ1-6; v_call: TRBV28
cdr3_nt: TGTGCCTGGGGACTAGCGGGAGGCAACATTCAGTACTTC; cdr3_aa: CAWGLAGGNIQYF; d_call: TRBD2; clone_size: many; j_call: TRBJ2-4; v_call: TRBV30